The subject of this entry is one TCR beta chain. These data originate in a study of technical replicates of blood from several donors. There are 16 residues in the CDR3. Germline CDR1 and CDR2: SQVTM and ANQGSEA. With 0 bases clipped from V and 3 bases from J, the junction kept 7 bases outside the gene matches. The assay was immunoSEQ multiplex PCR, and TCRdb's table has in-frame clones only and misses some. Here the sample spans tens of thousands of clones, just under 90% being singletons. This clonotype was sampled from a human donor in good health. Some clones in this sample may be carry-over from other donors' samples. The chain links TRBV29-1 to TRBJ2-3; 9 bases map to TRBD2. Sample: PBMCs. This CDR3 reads CSVEEGSGGFTDTQYF. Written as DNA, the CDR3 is TGCAGCGTTGAAGAGGGAAGCGGGGGGTTTACAGATACGCAGTATTTT.